These T cell receptor beta chains were read from a single sample in a study of blood T cell repertoires in COVID-19. Assay: immunoSEQ multiplex PCR; the TCRdb copy retains only in-frame clones and omits some. The data contain 200,000 to 250,000 clones, around four fifths of them seen just once; the ten biggest clones take up just under 6.5%. Sample: peripheral blood. These receptors came from a woman in her sixties or seventies with active or convalescent COVID-19. The CDR3 runs from the conserved cysteine through the conserved F or W. The D gene is left open where the match is weak. Clone size appears in some rows only: once, few, many, or a class for an expanded clone.

TRBJ2-2 NA NA TRBV10-1 CASSASRDLNTGELFF TGCGCCAGCAGTGCTTCGCGGGATCTGAACACCGGGGAGCTGTTTTTT
TRBJ2-1 NA NA TRBV7-6 CASSLASGQRQDNEQFF TGTGCCAGCAGCTTAGCTAGCGGCCAAAGACAAGACAATGAGCAGTTCTTC
TRBJ2-1 once TRBD2 TRBV5-1 CASSSENPAGGSYNEQFF TGCGCCAGCAGCTCCGAAAACCCAGCGGGAGGGTCTTACAATGAGCAGTTCTTC
TRBJ1-1 NA NA TRBV6-6 CASRWGTQTEAFF TGTGCCTCCCGGTGGGGCACCCAAACTGAAGCTTTCTTT
TRBJ2-3 NA TRBD1 TRBV4-2 CASSQSRQGVQDTQYF TGTGCCAGCAGCCAAAGTCGGCAGGGGGTCCAGGATACGCAGTATTTT
TRBJ2-1 few NA TRBV11-2 CASSLVADPRPYNEQFF TGTGCCAGCAGCTTAGTAGCGGACCCTCGACCCTACAATGAGCAGTTCTTC
TRBJ1-1 many NA TRBV3-1/TRBV3-2 CASGWANTEAFF TGTGCCAGCGGTTGGGCTAACACTGAAGCTTTCTTT
TRBJ1-1 once NA TRBV6-5 CASSYSIHLNTEAFF TGTGCCAGCAGTTACTCGATACACCTGAACACTGAAGCTTTCTTT
TRBJ2-6 NA NA TRBV5-1 CASSSDRPGANVLTF TGCGCCAGCAGCTCCGACAGGCCTGGGGCCAACGTCCTGACTTTC
TRBJ2-5 NA NA TRBV3-1/TRBV3-2 CASSLRTVLYPRETQYF TGTGCCAGCAGCCTCAGGACAGTGCTTTATCCAAGAGAGACCCAGTACTTC
TRBJ1-1 NA NA TRBV7-9 CASSLIQGGTEAFF TGTGCCAGCAGCCTAATACAGGGCGGTACTGAAGCTTTCTTT
TRBJ2-5 NA NA TRBV3-1/TRBV3-2 CASSQLGETQYF TGTGCCAGCAGCCAGCTAGGTGAGACCCAGTACTTC
TRBJ2-3 NA TRBD2 TRBV6-2/TRBV6-3 CASSPRRSGRAVDTQYF TGTGCCAGCAGCCCTCGGCGGAGCGGGAGGGCCGTAGATACGCAGTATTTT
TRBJ1-2 few NA TRBV6-1 CASSERGAEGYTF TGTGCCAGCAGTGAACGGGGGGCGGAAGGCTACACCTTC
TRBJ1-1 NA NA TRBV28 CASSLSIGGTEAFF TGTGCCAGCAGTTTAAGTATAGGAGGCACTGAAGCTTTCTTT
TRBJ2-5 NA TRBD1 TRBV19 CASTTRTGGQETQYF TGTGCCAGTACCACACGGACAGGGGGGCAGGAGACCCAGTACTTC
TRBJ1-2 NA TRBD1 TRBV6-5 CASRATGDYGYTF TGTGCCAGCAGAGCGACAGGGGACTATGGCTACACCTTC
TRBJ1-1 NA NA TRBV7-9 CASSLVGSLNTEAFF TGTGCCAGCAGCTTAGTGGGCAGCCTGAACACTGAAGCTTTCTTT
TRBJ2-7 NA TRBD1 TRBV19 CASSYLGQGRIEQYF TGTGCCAGTAGTTATTTGGGACAGGGGCGGATCGAGCAGTACTTC
TRBJ2-1 NA NA TRBV2 CASSVDRSSYNEQFF TGTGCCAGCAGCGTTGACCGGAGCTCCTACAATGAGCAGTTCTTC
TRBJ1-5 NA NA TRBV2 CASSEEGWHQPQHF TGTGCCAGCAGTGAGGAGGGGTGGCATCAGCCCCAGCATTTT
TRBJ1-2 NA TRBD1 TRBV5-6 CASSLLTGVGYGYTF TGTGCCAGCAGCTTGCTGACAGGGGTCGGCTATGGCTACACCTTC
TRBJ2-6 NA NA TRBV4-2 CASSQVYGFSSGANVLTF TGTGCCAGCAGCCAAGTGTACGGATTTAGCTCTGGGGCCAACGTCTTGACTTTC
TRBJ1-5 many TRBD1 TRBV19 CASSIWTGDQPQHF TGTGCCAGTAGTATATGGACAGGGGATCAGCCCCAGCATTTT
TRBJ2-4 NA TRBD1 TRBV6-2/TRBV6-3 CASSYSPTGGQYIQYF TGTGCCAGCAGTTACTCACCTACAGGGGGCCAATACATTCAGTACTTC
TRBJ2-1 NA NA TRBV7-2 CASSLAGVPYNEQFF TGTGCCAGCAGCTTAGCAGGGGTCCCCTACAATGAGCAGTTCTTC
TRBJ2-3 NA NA TRBV11-3 CASSQGLTDTQYF TGTGCCAGCAGCCAGGGACTCACAGATACGCAGTATTTT
TRBJ2-7 once NA TRBV4-2 CASSPGTLVGEQYF TGTGCCAGCAGTCCGGGGACACTCGTCGGCGAGCAGTACTTC
TRBJ2-5 NA TRBD2 TRBV5-4 CASSAGTSGRTETQYF TGTGCCAGCAGCGCGGGGACTAGCGGGAGGACGGAGACCCAGTACTTC
TRBJ2-5 NA NA TRBV20-1 CSASQGLTTETQYF TGCAGTGCTAGTCAAGGACTAACTACAGAGACCCAGTACTTC
TRBJ1-1 many NA TRBV10-2 CASSEEGENTEAFF TGCGCCAGCAGTGAGGAAGGGGAGAACACTGAAGCTTTCTTT
TRBJ2-4 NA NA TRBV19 CASSATLQENIQYF TGTGCCAGTAGTGCCACATTACAGGAAAACATTCAGTACTTC
TRBJ2-2 NA NA TRBV7-3 CASSLNTGELFF TGTGCCAGCAGCCTTAACACCGGGGAGCTGTTTTTT
TRBJ2-3 NA TRBD2 TRBV6-6 CASRLRGGGTDTQYF TGTGCCAGCAGGCTGCGGGGGGGTGGCACAGATACGCAGTATTTT
TRBJ2-1 NA TRBD1 TRBV6-1 CASSEFHRGPSYNEQFF TGTGCCAGCAGTGAGTTTCACAGGGGGCCGTCCTACAATGAGCAGTTCTTC
TRBJ2-7 NA NA TRBV2 CASKGRGLGYEQYF TGTGCCAGCAAAGGGAGAGGCCTAGGCTACGAGCAGTACTTC
TRBJ2-7 NA TRBD1 TRBV2 CASSRDRTGEQYF TGTGCCAGCAGCCGGGACCGGACAGGAGAGCAGTACTTC
TRBJ1-2 NA NA TRBV7-9 CASSSGGEVYGYTF TGTGCCAGCAGCTCCGGTGGGGAGGTCTATGGCTACACCTTC
TRBJ1-4 NA NA TRBV19 CASSGTNNEKLFF TGTGCCAGTAGTGGCACGAATAATGAAAAACTGTTTTTT
TRBJ1-2 NA NA TRBV5-4 CASSLEPSSRYGYTF TGTGCCAGCAGCTTGGAGCCTAGTTCTCGATATGGCTACACCTTC
TRBJ2-5 few TRBD1 TRBV18 CASSRDRVGETQYF TGTGCCAGCTCACGGGACAGGGTAGGAGAGACCCAGTACTTC
TRBJ1-6 few TRBD1 TRBV7-9 CASSSGQGYNSPLHF TGTGCCAGCAGCTCCGGACAGGGCTACAATTCACCCCTCCACTTT
TRBJ1-5 NA TRBD1 TRBV6-1 CASSARQGFSNQPQHF TGTGCCAGCAGTGCTAGACAGGGGTTTAGTAATCAGCCCCAGCATTTT
TRBJ1-5 NA NA TRBV4-1 CASSHRPGLRNQPQHF TGCGCCAGCAGCCACCGTCCGGGACTGCGAAATCAGCCCCAGCATTTT
TRBJ2-7 NA NA TRBV6-1 CASSESGWSSYEQYF TGTGCCAGCAGTGAATCGGGGTGGAGCTCCTACGAGCAGTACTTC
TRBJ2-5 NA TRBD2 TRBV30 CAWSSRLAGLQETQYF TGTGCCTGGAGTTCCCGACTAGCGGGTCTCCAAGAGACCCAGTACTTC
TRBJ1-6 NA NA TRBV19 CASKDSWYNSPLHF TGTGCCAGTAAGGACAGCTGGTATAATTCACCCCTCCACTTT
TRBJ2-2 NA TRBD2 TRBV5-1 CASSLSGRAGGELFF TGCGCCAGCAGCTTAAGCGGGAGGGCCGGCGGGGAGCTGTTTTTT
TRBJ1-3 NA NA TRBV28 CASSLSIFRNTIYF TGTGCCAGCAGTTTATCCATTTTTCGAAACACCATATATTTT
TRBJ1-6 NA NA TRBV5-6 CASSLGQQNSPLHF TGTGCCAGCAGCTTGGGACAGCAAAATTCACCCCTCCACTTT
TRBJ1-1 NA TRBD1 TRBV24-1 CATSDLDRGPAFF TGTGCCACCAGTGATTTGGACAGGGGGCCAGCTTTCTTT
TRBJ2-2 few TRBD2 TRBV19 CASRGLAGITAGELFF TGTGCCAGTAGAGGACTAGCGGGGATAACGGCCGGGGAGCTGTTTTTT
TRBJ2-1 NA NA TRBV11-1 CASSTDRWDNEQFF TGTGCCAGCAGCACCGACAGGTGGGACAATGAGCAGTTCTTC
TRBJ2-1 NA TRBD2 TRBV10-1 CASSEPGSGDNEQFF TGCGCCAGCAGTGAGCCGGGTAGCGGGGACAATGAGCAGTTCTTC
TRBJ1-5 NA NA TRBV27 CASSSRANNQPQHF TGTGCCAGCAGTTCCAGGGCCAACAATCAGCCCCAGCATTTT